This note documents a single T cell receptor beta chain sequence. This specimen comes from a study of Tregs in tolerant kidney transplant recipients. Thawed PBMCs were FACS-sorted into unstimulated CD4+CD25+CD127- regulatory T cells, CD4+CD25- non-regulatory cells, CD4 and CD8 cells. Profiled with immunoSEQ multiplex PCR; TCRdb holds only in-frame clones, not every one. Counted here are 200,000 to 300,000 clones, roughly 84% occurring once; the ten biggest clones make up around 0.6%. Per the germline V gene, CDR1 is SNHLY and CDR2 is FYNNEI. With V trimmed by 4 bases and J by 5 bases, 9 bases remained unmatched. CDR3 length: 15 residues.

The J gene is TRBJ2-5, the V gene TRBV2; 8 positions agree with TRBD2. The specimen sequenced was CD4+ T cells from blood. The TCR comes from a human donor in good health. The CDR3 nucleotides read TGTGCCAGCAGTGTTAACGGGGGGGGGTTGGAGACCCAGTACTTC. Residues: CASSVNGGGLETQYF.